This T cell receptor (beta chain) was documented in a study of radiation and T cells in renal cell carcinoma. Study results and limitations: Top 100 clonotypes averaged about 54% in irradiated versus about 40% in nephrectomy-only tumors.

Treatment described: treatment-naive control, cytoreductive nephrectomy. Control tumors came from treatment-naive patients without prior radiation. TCRdb's table, derived via immunoSEQ multiplex PCR, lists solely in-frame clones and lacks some. The sample has some 20,000 clones; about 60% are singletons. On this clone itself: Its antigen is undetermined.

V was pared by 2 bases and J by 1 base, with 8 bases of the junction left unmatched. The CDR3 has 18 residues. In germline, CDR1 is SGHVS, CDR2 FNYEAQ. The sequence came from a man aged 50 or older with renal cell carcinoma. This sequence joins TRBV7-6 and TRBJ1-6; TRBD1 matches 7 bases. The sequenced sample was tumor tissue, obtained from a patient whose treatment was nephrectomy without radiotherapy. In DNA, the CDR3 is TGTGCCAGCAGCTTACGGGACAGAGCCGGTTCCTATAATTCACCCCTCCACTTT. Its protein product is CASSLRDRAGSYNSPLHF.